This is a list of T cell receptor beta chains from one sample in a study of blood T cell repertoires in COVID-19. Assay used: immunoSEQ multiplex PCR; TCRdb lists only in-frame clones, some missing. The sample shows under 300,000 clones, 65% to 80% of them seen only once. Material: peripheral blood. The receptors originated from a woman aged 40 to 50 with active or convalescent COVID-19. The CDR3 runs from the conserved cysteine through the conserved F or W. D genes are given only for firm matches. Size is omitted from some rows. Given values are once, few, many or a class for expanded clones.

TRBD1	NA	TRBV5-1	TRBJ1-1	CASSLGQGANTEAFF	TGCGCCAGCAGCTTGGGACAGGGCGCGAACACTGAAGCTTTCTTT
TRBD1	NA	TRBV27	TRBJ1-4	CASSLGDRGFEKLFF	TGTGCCAGCAGTTTGGGGGACAGGGGCTTTGAAAAACTGTTTTTT
NA	once	TRBV10-3	TRBJ2-2	CAINSRQNTGELFF	TGTGCCATCAACTCGAGGCAGAACACCGGGGAGCTGTTTTTT
TRBD1	NA	TRBV19	TRBJ1-1	CASSHDRGEAFF	TGTGCCAGTAGCCATGACAGGGGGGAAGCTTTCTTT
NA	NA	TRBV5-1	TRBJ1-1	CASSLSPGSPEAFF	TGCGCCAGCAGCTTGTCACCGGGGTCGCCCGAAGCTTTCTTT
NA	NA	TRBV7-2	TRBJ2-3	CASSLVGTGSDTQYF	TGTGCCAGCAGCTTAGTAGGAACAGGTTCAGATACGCAGTATTTT
NA	NA	TRBV2	TRBJ1-2	CASNQGYGYTF	TGTGCCAGCAATCAGGGGTATGGCTACACCTTC
NA	NA	TRBV4-2	TRBJ1-2	CASSQGEGNYGYTF	TGTGCCAGCAGCCAAGGGGAGGGGAACTATGGCTACACCTTC
TRBD1	NA	TRBV30	TRBJ1-5	CASETGLGQPQHF	TGTGCAAGCGAGACAGGGCTGGGTCAGCCCCAGCATTTT
TRBD1	NA	TRBV6-5	TRBJ1-2	CASRSGTVYGYTF	TGTGCCAGCAGGAGTGGGACAGTATATGGCTACACCTTC
TRBD1	NA	TRBV2	TRBJ1-5	CASSGRDRGNNQPQHF	TGTGCCAGCAGTGGCCGGGACAGGGGTAACAATCAGCCCCAGCATTTT
NA	NA	TRBV28	TRBJ1-2	CASVLGGNYGYTF	TGTGCCAGCGTTCTGGGGGGAAACTATGGCTACACCTTC
NA	NA	TRBV7-3	TRBJ2-1	CASSPERSGEQFF	TGTGCCAGCAGCCCAGAAAGGTCGGGGGAGCAGTTCTTC
TRBD1	NA	TRBV7-8	TRBJ2-1	CASSLVGQLYYNEQFF	TGTGCCAGCAGCTTAGTGGGACAGCTATATTACAATGAGCAGTTCTTC
TRBD1	NA	TRBV15	TRBJ1-1	CATSPGQITEAFF	TGTGCCACCAGTCCGGGACAGATCACTGAAGCTTTCTTT
NA	NA	TRBV9	TRBJ1-1	CASSVQGNTEAFF	TGTGCCAGCAGCGTCCAGGGGAACACTGAAGCTTTCTTT
TRBD2	NA	TRBV11-2	TRBJ2-5	CASRLGLAGETQYF	TGTGCCAGCAGGCTTGGACTAGCGGGGGAGACCCAGTACTTC
NA	NA	TRBV15	TRBJ2-3	CATTPPRADTQYF	TGTGCCACCACCCCCCCCCGGGCAGATACGCAGTATTTT
NA	NA	TRBV2	TRBJ1-1	CASSAEARESTEAFF	TGTGCCAGCAGTGCCGAGGCTAGGGAGAGCACTGAAGCTTTCTTT
NA	NA	TRBV11-1	TRBJ1-4	CASSLYGAGPSEKLFF	TGTGCCAGCAGCTTATATGGGGCAGGTCCTTCGGAAAAACTGTTTTTT
NA	NA	TRBV21-1	TRBJ1-2	CASSISRYGYTF	TGTGCCAGCAGTATATCTCGGTATGGCTACACCTTC
TRBD1	NA	TRBV5-1	TRBJ1-1	CASRETGLNTEAFF	TGCGCCAGCAGGGAGACAGGGCTGAACACTGAAGCTTTCTTT
NA	NA	TRBV19	TRBJ1-5	CASISWGSGQPQHF	TGTGCCAGTATATCCTGGGGTAGCGGTCAGCCCCAGCATTTT
NA	NA	TRBV3-1/TRBV3-2	TRBJ2-5	CASSQQGLQETQYF	TGTGCCAGCAGCCAGCAGGGCCTCCAAGAGACCCAGTACTTC